The 18 T cell receptor beta chains below all came from one sample that was sequenced in a study of CD8 T cells in ankylosing spondylitis (dated by TCRdb to 2016 to 2017). These receptors are not linked to any known antigen. Libraries were prepared through 5' RACE. Data came from an Illumina HiSeq 2500. Starting from the raw public reads, TCRdb applied fastp trimming at Q25, assembled clones with MiXCR and retained in-frame beta chains. Rows are unified per CDR3 protein, each entry keeping the most common DNA and genes. The sample data list fewer than 250,000 distinct CDR3 sequences, and approximately 20% of these were observed just once. The ten largest clones take up roughly 42% of the sample. The research as a whole found: Blood from ankylosing spondylitis patients appeared to be characterized by a TCR beta motif composed of 7 to 9 highly homologous amino acid variants.

The sequenced sample consisted of blood, either unsorted or a sorted T cell fraction (not recorded which). The receptors were gathered from a male donor with ankylosing spondylitis.

The chain joins TRBV4-1 to TRBJ1-1, with D unresolved. Looked up from germline, CDR1 is MGHRA and CDR2 is YSYEKL. V shed 0 bases and J shed 1 base, with 15 bases lying between them. The CDR3 length is 17 residues. This CDR3 is CASSQEGWVSSNTEAFF. The CDR3 nucleotides are TGCGCCAGCAGCCAAGAGGGATGGGTCAGTTCGAACACTGAAGCTTTCTTT.

The chain couples TRBV7-9 to TRBJ1-4; tentative D call: TRBD1 (6 bases). This CDR3 region has 16 residues. Germline V gives CDR1 SEHNR, CDR2 FQNEAQ (reference sequence). Trimming stripped 6 bases from V and 7 bases from J, with 21 bases between. The CDR3 DNA sequence: TGTGCCAGCAGATCACAGGGAGGATCATCGGGTGAAAAACTGTTTTTT. It specifies CASRSQGGSSGEKLFF.

This clonotype occurred a few times. The V call is TRBV5-1, the J call TRBJ2-7, with 8 positions matching TRBD1. After removal of 4 bases from V and 2 bases from J, the junction contained 8 bases not matched to a gene. The length of the CDR3 is 15 residues. Germline CDR1 and CDR2: SGHRS and YFSETQ. The CDR3 reads CASSLWDRQTYEQYF. The CDR3 DNA reads as TGCGCCAGCAGCCTCTGGGACAGGCAAACCTACGAGCAGTACTTC.

This clonotype was observed a few times. V gene TRBV12-3 or TRBV12-4 combines with J gene TRBJ2-7; the D is unclear. Trimming stripped 6 bases from V and 3 bases from J, with 18 bases between. The CDR3 is 15 residues long. The CDR3 is CASSPAATIIYEQYF. The CDR3 nucleotides read TGTGCCAGCAGCCCAGCCGCAACAATAATCTACGAGCAGTACTTC.

This clonotype has more than one count but fewer than ten. This sequence joins TRBV7-9 and TRBJ2-1; D is unresolved. CDR1 and CDR2 (germline): SEHNR, FQNEAQ (reference sequence). This CDR3 has 12 amino acids. Between the trimmed V and J ends, which lost 6 bases and 12 bases, there was a span of 15 bases. The chain's CDR3 is CASSPWEGWQFF. The CDR3 nucleotides are TGTGCCAGCAGTCCCTGGGAAGGTTGGCAGTTCTTC.

This clonotype occurred many times. The V gene is TRBV6-5, the J gene TRBJ2-1; TRBD2 aligns across 7 bases. This CDR3 has 11 amino acids. The germline V gene has CDR1 MNHEY and CDR2 SVGAGI. Unmatched junction bases numbered 3, after V lost 6 bases and J lost 10 bases. CDR3 residues: CASSPGGEQFF. CDR3 bases: TGTGCCAGCAGCCCCGGGGGGGAGCAGTTCTTC.

The chain carries TRBV7-3 and TRBJ2-2; D perhaps matches TRBD1 (6 bases). CDR3 length: 14 amino acids. V lost 1 base, J lost 6 bases, and 9 bases lay in between. Germline CDR1 reads SGHTA; CDR2 reads FQGTGA. CDR3 coding DNA: TGTGCCAGCAGCTTAATAGGGGGTCCCGGGGAGCTGTTTTTT. Residues: CASSLIGGPGELFF.

This sequence joins TRBV7-3 and TRBJ2-3; D unresolved. The CDR3 spans 16 residues. Germline V gene data show CDR1 as SGHTA and CDR2 as FQGTGA. Trimming removed 5 bases from V and 0 bases from J, with 15 bases in between. The CDR3: CASSPRYEKSTDTQYF. DNA for the CDR3: TGTGCCAGCAGCCCCCGTTACGAAAAGAGCACAGATACGCAGTATTTT.

This clonotype was picked up a small number of times. The chain joins TRBV5-6 to TRBJ2-7; 9 bases are shared with TRBD2. The CDR3 has 15 amino acids. The germline CDR1 and CDR2 sequences are SGHDT and YYEEEE. V lost 0 bases to trimming and J lost 5 bases; unmatched junction nucleotides: 6. The CDR3 protein is CASSLELAGIHEQYF. DNA for the CDR3: TGTGCCAGCAGCTTGGAGCTAGCGGGAATCCACGAGCAGTACTTC.

The V gene is TRBV7-9, the J gene TRBJ2-2; no clear D gene. Germline loops: CDR1 SEHNR, CDR2 FQNEAQ (reference sequence). The ends were cut back, 2 bases at V and 1 base at J, with 11 bases in the middle. The CDR3 consists of 16 residues. CDR3 bases: TGTGCCAGCAGCTTATCCGGCTCGGGGAACACCGGGGAGCTGTTTTTT. Translating gives CASSLSGSGNTGELFF.

This chain links TRBV7-9 with TRBJ2-1; D may be TRBD2 (5 bases). CDR1 and CDR2 from the germline V gene are SEHNR and FQNEAQ (reference sequence). Trimming took 5 bases from V and 5 from J, leaving 13 bases between them. The CDR3 loop spans 14 amino acids. CDR3 sequence reads: CASSLGDFHNEQFF. For the CDR3, the DNA is TGTGCCAGCAGCCTCGGGGATTTCCACAATGAGCAGTTCTTC.

This clonotype was counted ten times or more. This chain connects TRBV5-1 to TRBJ2-1; D perhaps matches TRBD1 (5 bases). V was cut by 3 bases and J by 5 bases, with 9 bases left in between. The CDR3 is 13 residues long. The germline gives CDR1 SGHRS, CDR2 YFSETQ. CDR3 protein: CASSSGHNNEQFF. The CDR3 coding sequence is TGCGCCAGCAGCTCTGGACACAACAATGAGCAGTTCTTC.

The rearrangement links TRBV7-3 to TRBJ1-6, with D possibly matching TRBD1 (5 bases). Germline loops: CDR1 SGHTA, CDR2 FQGTGA. CDR3 size: 15 residues. V shed 1 base and J shed 7 bases, with 11 bases lying between them. CDR3: CASSLIPGGNSPLHF. The CDR3 DNA follows: TGTGCCAGCAGCTTAATTCCCGGGGGAAATTCACCCCTCCACTTT.

This chain uses TRBV4-3 with TRBJ2-1; D possibly corresponds to TRBD1 (5 bases). CDR1 is LGHNA and CDR2 is YSLEER in the germline V gene. V dropped 0 bases and J dropped 9 bases, with 12 bases sitting between them. This CDR3 has 14 amino acids. The CDR3 nucleotides are TGCGCCAGCAGCCAAGATCGACAGAGCAGTGAGCAGTTCTTC. Translating gives CASSQDRQSSEQFF.

This chain joins TRBV27 and TRBJ1-3; D is unresolved. The germline V gene has CDR1 MNHEY and CDR2 SMNVEV (reference sequence). V shed 2 bases and J shed 4 bases, with 9 bases lying between them. This CDR3 comprises 14 residues. The chain's CDR3 is CASSLVAWGNTIYF. CDR3 DNA sequence: TGTGCCAGCAGTTTAGTCGCTTGGGGAAACACCATATATTTT.

V usage is TRBV6-1 and J usage is TRBJ1-1, with 7 bases identical to TRBD1. Per germline, CDR1 MNHNS and CDR2 SASEGT. This CDR3 spans 14 amino acids. Germline trimming cut 6 bases from V and 4 bases from J; bases unmatched to any gene: 8. CDR3 DNA: TGTGCCAGCAGGGAGGGGGCAGGCGGCACTGAAGCTTTCTTT. As protein: CASREGAGGTEAFF.

The gene calls are TRBV7-3 and TRBJ1-1; D is possibly TRBD1 (6 bases). With 4 bases removed from V and 4 bases from J, the gap between germline ends came to 13 bases. Germline values: CDR1 SGHTA, CDR2 FQGTGA. The CDR3 is 14 amino acids. As DNA, the CDR3 is TGTGCCAGCAGCTCCCAGGGGCACGGCACTGAAGCTTTCTTT. It codes for CASSSQGHGTEAFF.

The chain joins TRBV5-1 to TRBJ1-1, with unresolved D. Germline V CDR1 and CDR2: SGHRS, YFSETQ. V was shortened by 0 bases and J by 4 bases, with 7 bases between the two germline ends. CDR3 size: 13 residues. Here the CDR3 DNA reads TGCGCCAGCAGCTTGGGACATTTCACTGAAGCTTTCTTT. Encoded protein: CASSLGHFTEAFF.